One and the same sample provided the 31 T cell receptor beta chains below, sequenced in a study of T cells in Graves' hyperthyroidism and ophthalmopathy. Authors of the study amplified TCR beta CDR3 regions from RNA transcripts. HTBI primers were the set used in a first-round RT-PCR of the TCR CDR3. TCRdb re-derived calls from the multiplex PCR reads in MiXCR, one entry per CDR3 protein. The sample carries approximately 100,000 distinct CDR3 sequences, roughly 50% recorded once. The specimen sequenced was blood. The source of these receptors is a man between 35 and 55 years old with Graves' hyperthyroidism.

Many counts were recorded for this clonotype. CDR3 sequence: CASSIRTGADEQYF. The CDR3 DNA reads as TGTGCCAGCAGCATTAGGACAGGGGCAGACGAGCAGTACTTC. The chain carries TRBV7-8 and TRBJ2-7; 9 nucleotides align to TRBD1. V shed 5 bases and J 5 bases; nucleotides not matched to a gene: 7. Germline V gene data show CDR1 as SGHVS and CDR2 as FQNEAQ. This CDR3 is built from 14 residues.

This clonotype was counted ten times or more. The J gene is TRBJ1-2, the V gene TRBV29-1, with 10 nucleotides matching TRBD1. Germline lookup yields CDR1 SQVTM and CDR2 ANQGSEA. The length of the CDR3 is 11 residues. Unmatched junction bases numbered 2, after V lost 7 bases and J lost 6 bases. As DNA, the CDR3 is TGCAGCGCGACAGGGGGCGATGGCTACACCTTC. This sequence encodes CSATGGDGYTF.

This clonotype has a handful of counts. V usage is TRBV9 and J usage is TRBJ2-2; D uncertain. Per germline, CDR1 SGDLS and CDR2 YYNGEE. The CDR3 is made up of 14 amino acids. With 0 bases removed from V and 7 bases from J, the gap between germline ends came to 10 bases. In DNA form, the CDR3 reads TGTGCCAGCAGCGTAGTGTGGGATCACGGGGAGCTGTTTTTT. It specifies CASSVVWDHGELFF.

This clonotype was observed at least ten times. The J gene is TRBJ2-1, the V gene TRBV7-9; D remains unclear. V was pared by 0 bases and J by 9 bases, with 6 bases between. Germline values: CDR1 SEHNR, CDR2 FQNEAQ (reference sequence). This CDR3 contains 12 residues. This CDR3 reads CASSLANGEQFF. DNA of the CDR3: TGTGCCAGCAGCTTAGCGAACGGTGAGCAGTTCTTC.

As for this clonotype: Relative to the germline gene, one junction end is altered; a read error may explain this. The chain couples TRBV6-4 to TRBJ2-7, with 8 bases matching TRBD1. The germline CDR1 and CDR2 sequences are MRHNA and SNTAGT. This CDR3 region has 15 residues. The CDR3 region has the DNA TGTGCCAGCAGTGACTCGTGGACAGGGACCTACGAGCGGTACTTC. Encoded protein: CASSDSWTGTYERYF.

Regarding this clonotype: A read error may account for a junction end that differs from germline. The genes are TRBV5-1 and TRBJ2-2; weak D call: TRBD2 (5 bases). Germline CDR1 and CDR2: SGHRS and YFSETQ. The CDR3 extends over 15 amino acids. The CDR3 DNA is TGCGCCAGCAGCTCGGAGGCAGAGAACACCGGGGAGCTGGTTTTT. Translating it yields CASSSEAENTGELVF.

This clonotype was picked up many times. The genes are TRBV5-1 and TRBJ2-2, with D possibly matching TRBD2 (5 bases). The CDR3 contains 16 residues. The germline gives CDR1 SGHRS, CDR2 YFSETQ. V lost 0 bases, J lost 5 bases, and 14 bases lay in between. CDR3 protein: CASSLASLPITGELFF. The CDR3 DNA follows: TGCGCCAGCAGCTTGGCTAGCCTCCCCATAACCGGGGAGCTGTTTTTT.

The sample holds many counts of this clonotype. The V and J genes are TRBV9 and TRBJ2-6; 9 nucleotides line up with TRBD1. Trimming cost V 1 base and J 3 bases; bases outside gene matches: 8. The CDR3 runs 18 residues. Germline V gene lookup returns CDR1 SGDLS and CDR2 YYNGEE. The CDR3 DNA follows: TGTGCCAGCAGCGTAAGGCGGGACAGGGTGGATGGGGCCAACGTCCTGACTTTC. It encodes CASSVRRDRVDGANVLTF.

The rearrangement uses TRBV7-2 and TRBJ2-1; 11 bases agree with TRBD2. Losses at the gene ends were 5 bases for V and 12 bases for J; bases not matched to a gene: 12. The CDR3 extends over 15 amino acids. The V gene's germline CDR1 is SGHTA and CDR2 FQGNSA. CDR3 sequence: CASSQDSGGAGRQFF. The CDR3 DNA is TGTGCCAGCAGCCAAGATAGCGGGGGGGCCGGGCGGCAGTTCTTC.

J is TRBJ2-2 and V is TRBV2, with D unresolved. The germline gives CDR1 SNHLY, CDR2 FYNNEI. Between the trimmed V and J ends, which lost 1 base and 4 bases, there was a span of 7 bases. The CDR3 is 14 amino acids. CDR3 protein: CASSEVRGTGELFF. The DNA for the CDR3 is TGTGCCAGCAGTGAAGTCAGAGGCACCGGGGAGCTGTTTTTT.

This clonotype was recorded at least ten times. This sequence joins TRBV10-3 and TRBJ1-3; no definite D call. Looked up from germline, CDR1 is ENHRY and CDR2 is SYGVKD. There are 12 residues in the CDR3. Trimming took 10 bases from V and 0 from J, leaving 7 bases between them. The CDR3 loop reads CATLDSGNTIYF. CDR3 sequence (DNA): TGTGCCACCCTAGACTCTGGAAACACCATATATTTT.

CDR3 coding DNA: TGTGCCAGCAGACTAAGGGATGGGGGGGGAGAGACCCAGTACTTC. Amino acids: CASRLRDGGGETQYF. The gene calls are TRBV2 and TRBJ2-5; 7 bases align to TRBD2. Trimming took 6 bases from V and 4 from J; bases not matched to a gene: 11. CDR1 and CDR2 from the germline V gene are SNHLY and FYNNEI. The CDR3 covers 15 residues.

This clonotype was found once. The chain couples TRBV20-1 to TRBJ2-5; TRBD2 matches at 8 bases. This CDR3 comprises 13 residues. Germline CDR1 and CDR2: DFQATT and SNEGSKA (reference sequence). V shed 2 bases and J 2 bases; nucleotides not matched to a gene: 1. DNA for the CDR3: TGCAGTGCTAGATCGGGGGGGCAAGAGACCCAGTACTTC. Translation: CSARSGGQETQYF.

Of note for this clonotype: A read error may account for a junction end that differs from germline. The chain combines TRBV2 with TRBJ2-2; 10 positions agree with TRBD1. The CDR3 contains 15 residues. Germline loops: CDR1 SNHLY, CDR2 FYNNEI. CDR3 sequence reads: CAGSDKGQGPGELFF. The CDR3 DNA reads TGTGCCGGCAGTGATAAGGGACAGGGGCCCGGGGAGCTGTTTTTT. Based on the CDR3 plus reference TRBV2 and TRBJ2-2, the full variable domain is EPEVTQTPSHQVTQMGQEVILRCVPISNHLYFYWYRQILGQKVEFLVSFYNNEISEKSEIFDDQFSVERPDGSNFTLKIRSTKLEDSAMYFCAGSDKGQGPGELFFGEGSRLTVL.

The chain employs TRBV28 and TRBJ2-7; D gene unclear. Trimming cost V 3 bases and J 0 bases, with 6 bases left between them. The germline V gene encodes CDR1 MDHEN and CDR2 SYDVKM. This CDR3 comprises 13 residues. DNA for the CDR3: TGTGCCAGCAGTTTCACCAGCTCCTACGAGCAGTACTTC. This encodes CASSFTSSYEQYF. The full variable domain, with the rest looked up from reference TRBV28 and TRBJ2-7, is DVKVTQSSRYLVKRTGEKVFLECVQDMDHENMFWYRQDPGLGLRLIYFSYDVKMKEKGDIPEGYSVSREKKERFSLILESASTNQTSMYLCASSFTSSYEQYFGPGTRLTVT.

About this clonotype: A read error is possible here, since a much larger clone lies one base away. This chain connects TRBV5-1 to TRBJ2-5, with 9 bases matching TRBD1. CDR1 SGHRS and CDR2 YFSETQ come from the germline V gene. The length of the CDR3 is 18 residues. J lost 3 bases, V lost 0 bases, and 12 bases had no gene match. The CDR3 nucleotides read TGCGCCAGCAGCTTGGCCCTTGGGACAGGGAGGTTAAAAGAGACCCAGTACTTC. This codes for CASSLALGTGRLKETQYF.

This clonotype was seen at least ten times. The rearrangement uses TRBV20-1 and TRBJ1-5; 8 bases are shared with TRBD1. Trimming removed 2 bases from V and 3 bases from J; junction bases left unmatched: 0. Looked up from germline, CDR1 is DFQATT and CDR2 is SNEGSKA (reference sequence). The CDR3 extends over 13 amino acids. CDR3 in DNA: TGCAGTGCTAGACAGGGGGCCAATCAGCCCCAGCATTTT. This sequence encodes CSARQGANQPQHF.

This clonotype was recorded many times. This chain connects TRBV4-3 to TRBJ2-3; 10 bases align to TRBD2. The trim removed 5 bases at V and 4 bases at J, leaving 6 bases unmatched. The CDR3 is 15 residues long. The V gene's germline CDR1 is LGHNA and CDR2 YSLEER. As DNA, the CDR3 is TGCGCCAGCAGCTCCGCTAGCGGGAGCTCAGATACGCAGTATTTT. Encoded protein: CASSSASGSSDTQYF.

Ten or more counts support this clonotype. The chain uses TRBV7-2 and TRBJ2-1; TRBD2 matches 9 bases. Trimming at V came to 3 bases and at J to 10 bases, leaving 13 bases not matched to a gene. CDR3 length equals 16 residues. CDR1 is SGHTA, CDR2 FQGNSA, per germline. The DNA for the CDR3 is TGTGCCAGCAGCTTGGCGACTAGCGGCCCCTACGGAGAGCAGTTCTTC. The encoded protein is CASSLATSGPYGEQFF.

The chain employs TRBV29-1 and TRBJ1-1; D is possibly TRBD1 (6 bases). The V gene lost 7 bases and the J gene lost 7 bases, with 13 bases spanning the gap. This CDR3 is 11 amino acids long. Per the germline V gene, CDR1 is SQVTM and CDR2 is ANQGSEA. The CDR3 sequence: CSAQGKNEAFF. The CDR3, as DNA: TGCAGCGCACAGGGCAAGAATGAAGCTTTCTTT.

This clonotype was seen ten or more times. This chain links TRBV20-1 with TRBJ1-2; D is unclear. The CDR3 extends over 13 amino acids. The germline V and J ends were trimmed by 3 bases and 8 bases, with 16 bases remaining between them. Germline values: CDR1 DFQATT, CDR2 SNEGSKA (reference sequence). CDR3 DNA: TGCAGTGCTAGGGACCCCGGGTTCCAGGGCTACACCTTC. Protein product: CSARDPGFQGYTF.

A remark on this clonotype: One end of the junction is discordant with germline, which a read error may explain. The chain is built from TRBV20-1 and TRBJ1-1; D unresolved. CDR1 is DFQATT and CDR2 is SNEGSKA in the germline V gene (reference sequence). The CDR3 is 14 amino acids. Written as DNA, the CDR3 is TGCAGTGCTAGAGGTGGGCAGAGGTACACGGAAGCTTTCTTT. Its translation is CSARGGQRYTEAFF.

The sample holds many counts of this clonotype. This rearrangement joins TRBV12-3 or TRBV12-4 to TRBJ1-1; the D is unclear. The CDR3 runs to 17 residues. Trimming took off 4 bases at V and 3 bases at J, with 21 bases between the two ends. CDR3: CASSSTLGRAADTEAFF. CDR3 DNA sequence: TGTGCCAGCAGTTCGACTCTCGGCCGGGCGGCGGACACTGAAGCTTTCTTT.

This clonotype was seen ten or more times. The chain has TRBV9 and TRBJ2-1, with D possibly being TRBD1 (6 bases). Germline CDR1 reads SGDLS; CDR2 reads YYNGEE. The CDR3 length is 14 residues. V dropped 1 base and J dropped 6 bases, with 11 bases sitting between them. CDR3 sequence (DNA): TGTGCCAGCAGCGTACGGAACAGGGTCAATGAGCAGTTCTTC. It is translated as CASSVRNRVNEQFF.

Comment on this clonotype: This could be a read error, since a much larger clone is one nucleotide away. The chain joins TRBV7-9 to TRBJ1-1, with D unclear. Germline CDR1 and CDR2: SEHNR and FQNEAQ (reference sequence). The CDR3 length is 14 residues. V lost 5 bases to trimming and J lost 5 bases, with 15 bases between them. This chain's CDR3 is CASSPSGVRTEAFF. The CDR3, as DNA: TGTGCCAGCAGCCCGAGCGGGGTTCGGACTGAAGCTTTCTTT.

This clonotype was seen many times. This chain uses TRBV5-1 with TRBJ1-2; no clear D gene. The germline CDR1 and CDR2 sequences are SGHRS and YFSETQ. The CDR3 is 14 residues long. The ends were cut back, 1 base at V and 2 bases at J, with 9 bases in the middle. DNA of the CDR3: TGCGCCAGCAGCTTGTATCAGAAAAACTATGGCTACACCTTC. Amino acid sequence: CASSLYQKNYGYTF.

In this sample, this clonotype turned up many times. V and J are TRBV5-5 and TRBJ1-5; D remains ambiguous. Looked up from germline, CDR1 is SGHKS and CDR2 is YYEKEE (reference sequence). V lost 4 bases and J 0 bases, leaving 11 bases between the germline ends. This CDR3 is 15 amino acids long. CDR3: CASSRGGYSNQPQHF. CDR3 in DNA: TGTGCCAGCAGCCGTGGAGGATATAGCAATCAGCCCCAGCATTTT.

The sample holds a few counts of this clonotype. The rearrangement joins TRBV2 to TRBJ1-2, with D possibly being TRBD1 (5 bases). Germline CDR1 is SNHLY and CDR2 is FYNNEI. The V and J ends lost 6 bases and 4 bases respectively, with 12 bases between them. This CDR3 is built from 13 residues. The CDR3 bases are TGTGCCAGCAGCCAGGGTGGAAGCTATGGCTACACCTTC. Its translation: CASSQGGSYGYTF.

The chain has TRBV11-2 and TRBJ2-1; 8 bases agree with TRBD2. Looked up from germline, CDR1 is SGHAT and CDR2 is FQNNGV. The CDR3 is 15 residues long. Unmatched junction bases numbered 16, after V lost 5 bases and J lost 13 bases. DNA of the CDR3: TGTGCCAGCAGCCTACCGACTAGCGATACAGGATTACAGTTCTTC. This encodes CASSLPTSDTGLQFF.

CDR3 region: CASGFSTDTQYF. CDR3 bases: TGTGCCAGCGGGTTCAGCACAGATACGCAGTATTTT. The genes are TRBV14 and TRBJ2-3; the D is unclear. CDR3 length: 12 amino acids. Deletions cut 8 bases from V and 0 bases from J, with 6 bases between. Germline CDR1 reads SGHDN; CDR2 reads FVKESK.

About this clonotype itself: Sequence at one end of the junction differs from germline and may be a read error. In DNA, the CDR3 is TGTGCCAGCAGCTTGGCAGGGGGATCAGATACGCGGTATTTT. Amino acid sequence: CASSLAGGSDTRYF. The chain combines TRBV7-2 with TRBJ2-3, with 7 positions matching TRBD1. CDR1 and CDR2 (germline): SGHTA, FQGNSA. CDR3 length: 14 amino acids.